This passage covers 31 T cell receptor beta chains from one sample sequenced in a study of tumor and adjacent non-tumor tissue in lung cancer (dated 2018 in TCRdb). The receptor library was made with multiplex PCR. Instrument used: Illumina HiSeq 2500. TCRbeta libraries were constructed through three rounds of nested PCR with primers (Table S4) according to protocols modified from ARM-PCR. The public reads were quality trimmed at Q25 with fastp and then assembled into clones with MiXCR by TCRdb, keeping productive beta chains. Rows with a matching CDR3 protein are joined into one entry that keeps the most common DNA and genes. Present in this sample are some 78,000 distinct CDR3 sequences, roughly 80% of which were seen just once. The ten largest clonotypes hold less than 15% of the sample. Bulk unsorted tissue served as the source for RNA extraction, and RNA quality was assessed using a NanoDrop ND-1000 and an Agilent 2100.

Sequencing used lung tumor tissue. All receptors come from a woman aged 50 to 60 with non-small cell lung cancer.

On this clonotype: The germline gene is not matched at one end of the junction; a read error may be the cause. The chain is built from TRBV11-2 and TRBJ2-2; 7 bases match TRBD1. The CDR3 has 16 residues. Looked up from germline, CDR1 is SGHAT and CDR2 is FQNNGV. The CDR3 region has the DNA TGTGCTAGCAGACAAAGGGGGCAGGGAAGAACCCGGGAGCTGTTTTTT. This encodes CASRQRGQGRTRELFF.

V usage is TRBV6-1 and J usage is TRBJ1-5; D may be TRBD1 (5 bases). The CDR3 has 16 residues. Germline V gene lookup returns CDR1 MNHNS and CDR2 SASEGT. Trimming took 4 bases from V and 3 from J, leaving 16 bases between them. CDR3 bases: TGTGCCAGCAGTGCCGCAATGGTAGGGGTCAATCAGCCCCAGCATTTT. Residues: CASSAAMVGVNQPQHF.

This rearrangement joins TRBV6-5 to TRBJ1-6; D call uncertain. Per the germline V gene, CDR1 is MNHEY and CDR2 is SVGAGI. Trimming took 6 bases from V and 7 from J, leaving 13 bases between them. This CDR3 is 14 amino acids long. The CDR3 nucleotides read TGTGCCAGCAGACCACAGAGGCCCAATTCACCCCTCCACTTT. It yields the protein CASRPQRPNSPLHF.

The chain carries TRBV20-1 and TRBJ1-2; the D gene is possibly TRBD1 (5 bases). Germline CDR1 reads DFQATT; CDR2 reads SNEGSKA (reference sequence). The CDR3 totals 14 residues. The CDR3 coding sequence is TGCAATCCTGGAGACAGAGCAGCTAACTATGGCTACACCTTC. Its translation is CNPGDRAANYGYTF.

This clonotype was counted a single time. The chain uses TRBV29-1 and TRBJ1-2; tentative D call: TRBD1 (5 bases). The germline gives CDR1 SQVTM, CDR2 ANQGSEA. Trimming took off 3 bases at V and 2 bases at J, with 7 bases between the two ends. This CDR3 is built from 12 residues. The CDR3 sequence is CSVERTNYGYTF. CDR3 sequence (DNA): TGCAGCGTTGAGCGGACAAACTATGGCTACACCTTC.

Concerning this clonotype itself: A read error may produce the germline difference seen at one junction end. V usage is TRBV6-1 and J usage is TRBJ1-1, with 7 bases lining up with TRBD1. Germline CDR1 is MNHNS and CDR2 is SASEGT. This CDR3 region has 15 residues. The CDR3 coding sequence is TGTGCCAGTAGTGAAGGGACAGCCGCCCATACTGGAGCTTTCTTT. Translation gives CASSEGTAAHTGAFF.

Note on this clonotype: The junction does not match germline at one end; this may be a read error. The J gene is TRBJ1-1, the V gene TRBV20-1; 8 bases agree with TRBD1. The CDR3 covers 13 residues. CDR1 is DFQATT, CDR2 SNEGSKA, per germline (reference sequence). The CDR3 protein is CSAWTGRETEALF. CDR3 nucleotides: TGCAGTGCTTGGACAGGGCGTGAAACTGAAGCTTTATTT.

The rearrangement uses TRBV12-5 and TRBJ2-1; 9 bases fit TRBD1. Germline V gene sequence: CDR1 LGHNT, CDR2 FRNRAP. The CDR3 spans 15 residues. V gave up 7 bases and J gave up 7 bases; unmatched junction bases: 11. CDR3 protein: CASDLGQGRTNEQFF. CDR3 DNA: TGTGCTAGTGATTTAGGACAGGGGAGAACTAATGAGCAGTTCTTC.

This clonotype was found once. A read error is likely, as this CDR3 ends without the conserved phenylalanine or tryptophan. The chain couples TRBV28 to TRBJ2-6; 7 nucleotides agree with TRBD1. The junction had 4 bases not matched to a gene; V was cut back by 6 bases and J by 2 bases. Germline CDR1 and CDR2: MDHEN and SYDVKM. This CDR3 is built from 15 residues. CDR3 in DNA: TGTGCCAGCAGGATAACAGGGGCTGGGGCCAACGTCCTGACTCTC. Protein product: CASRITGAGANVLTL.

This chain links TRBV29-1 with TRBJ2-5, with 12 bases matching TRBD2. The trim removed 8 bases at V and 14 bases at J, leaving 12 bases unmatched. The germline gives CDR1 SQVTM, CDR2 ANQGSEA. This CDR3 comprises 12 residues. CDR3 DNA sequence: TGCAGCACAGGGACTAGCGGGCAGATCCAATACTTC. Its translation is CSTGTSGQIQYF.

The chain has TRBV29-1 and TRBJ2-7; D might be TRBD1 (5 bases). V gave up 4 bases and J gave up 3 bases, with 19 bases separating them. The CDR3 contains 15 residues. CDR1 is SQVTM and CDR2 is ANQGSEA in the germline V gene. Here the CDR3 reads CSVVLGWGDNYEQYF. The CDR3 DNA reads as TGCAGCGTTGTTTTAGGTTGGGGCGACAACTACGAGCAGTACTTC.

The gene calls are TRBV28 and TRBJ2-6; perhaps TRBD2 as D (5 bases). Trimming pared 6 bases from V and 2 bases from J, leaving 11 bases between. Germline lookup yields CDR1 MDHEN and CDR2 SYDVKM. This CDR3 spans 15 amino acids. The DNA for the CDR3 is TGTGCCAGCAGCACAGAGGAGGCTGGGGCCAACGTCCTGACTTTC. It yields the protein CASSTEEAGANVLTF.

The CDR3 region is CASSLASGYEQYF. The CDR3 DNA reads as TGTGCCAGCAGCTTAGCTAGCGGCTACGAGCAGTACTTC. The chain joins TRBV11-2 to TRBJ2-7, with TRBD2 identical over 7 bases. Per germline, CDR1 SGHAT and CDR2 FQNNGV. Trimming removed 1 base from V and 3 bases from J; junction bases left unmatched: 0. This CDR3 region has 13 residues.

A note on this clonotype: This is likely a read error, given that the CDR3 carries no conserved phenylalanine or tryptophan at its end. The limits of the CDR3 on the DNA are not certain, so only TCRdb's listed CDR3 is given. The chain combines TRBV20-1 with TRBJ2-5. Both ends counted, the CDR3 spans 14 residues. The germline gives CDR1 DFQATT, CDR2 SNEGSKA (reference sequence). The CDR3 sequence is CSARNSVERQTKYL.

As to this clonotype: At one boundary the junction diverges from the germline segment, which might be a read error. This chain joins TRBV4-1 and TRBJ2-3, with TRBD2 matching over 7 bases. CDR3 length: 17 residues. Germline V gene data show CDR1 as MGHRA and CDR2 as YSYEKL. DNA for the CDR3: TGCGCCAGCAGCCAAGAACCTTCTAGCGGAAGCACAGATACGCAATGTTTT. Translation: CASSQEPSSGSTDTQCF.

In regard to this clonotype: Compared with germline, one end of the junction differs, possibly owing to a read error. The CDR3, as DNA: TGTACCAGTAGTACCCGAGCGAGTGACCTACCCTATGAGCAGTACTTC. Amino acids: CTSSTRASDLPYEQYF. The V and J genes are TRBV12-3 or TRBV12-4 and TRBJ2-7, with unresolved D. The CDR3 totals 16 residues.

CDR3 nucleotides: TGTGCCAGCGGTTCCCACCGGGCCGAACGGGAGGCCCAGTACTTC. It encodes CASGSHRAEREAQYF. The chain has TRBV6-2 or TRBV6-3 and TRBJ2-5; 7 bases map to TRBD2. The CDR3 extends over 15 amino acids. V was pared by 8 bases and J by 9 bases, with 18 bases of the junction left unmatched. Germline values: CDR1 MNHEY, CDR2 SVGEGT.

As concerns this clonotype: The CDR3 carries no conserved terminal phenylalanine or tryptophan, so it likely arises from a read error. The chain recombines TRBV20-1 with TRBJ2-5, with D maybe TRBD2 (7 bases). Germline V gene data show CDR1 as DFQATT and CDR2 as SNEGSKA (reference sequence). The CDR3 is 15 residues long. CDR3 bases: TGCAGTGTTAGAGGCAACGTAGGGGGGGAAGAGACCCAGTACTAC. Translation: CSVRGNVGGEETQYY.

Worth noting for this clonotype: This CDR3 fails to terminate in the conserved phenylalanine or tryptophan, so it likely reflects a read error. The V gene is TRBV5-4, the J gene TRBJ2-1, with D possibly matching TRBD2 (5 bases). The CDR3 extends over 15 amino acids. Germline lookup yields CDR1 SGHNT and CDR2 YYREEE (reference sequence). In DNA form, the CDR3 reads TGTGCCGGCAGCTTGTATAGCGCTGACTACAATGAGCAGTTCCTC. This gives the protein CAGSLYSADYNEQFL.

This clonotype was counted only a few times. A much larger clone lies one base from this, so it may be a read error. V gene TRBV5-1 combines with J gene TRBJ2-5; TRBD1 matches at 7 bases. The length of the CDR3 is 14 residues. The germline V gene has CDR1 SGHRS and CDR2 YFSETQ. The CDR3 DNA follows: TGCGCCAGCAGCAGGGACAGCTTCCAAAAGACCCAGTACTTC. This codes for CASSRDSFQKTQYF.

Details on this clonotype: Likely a read error: the CDR3 ends without its conserved phenylalanine or tryptophan. V gene TRBV11-1 combines with J gene TRBJ1-1; no reliable D call. This CDR3 is built from 15 residues. The germline gives CDR1 SGHAT, CDR2 FQDESV (reference sequence). DNA of the CDR3: TGTGCCAACAGCTTAGATACCGGGGAGGTCACTGAAGCTTTCATT. Its translation is CANSLDTGEVTEAFI.

Details on this clonotype: A junction boundary mismatches the germline segment, possibly from a read error. The rearrangement uses TRBV6-1 and TRBJ2-1, with D maybe TRBD2 (5 bases). The CDR3 consists of 13 residues. CDR1 is MNHNS, CDR2 SASEGT, per germline. The CDR3 protein is CASSGRGNNKQFF. CDR3 DNA: TGTGCCAGCAGTGGACGAGGGAACAATAAGCAGTTCTTC.

This clonotype showed up just once. The J gene is TRBJ2-4, the V gene TRBV10-2; D gene uncertain. Germline CDR1 reads WSHSY; CDR2 reads SAAADI. This CDR3 has 16 amino acids. Between the trimmed V and J ends, which lost 2 bases and 0 bases, there was a span of 11 bases. DNA for the CDR3: TGCGCCAGCAGTGAGATGACCGTGCTAGCCAAAAACATTCAGTACTTC. Its translation: CASSEMTVLAKNIQYF.

Turning to this clonotype: One end of the junction is discordant with germline, which a read error may explain. The chain combines TRBV6-5 with TRBJ2-1, with 10 bases that match TRBD2. CDR1 MNHEY and CDR2 SVGAGI come from the germline V gene. The CDR3 spans 15 residues. The CDR3 DNA follows: TGTGCCGGCAGAATCCCGACTAGCGGGTCGGGTGAGCAGTTCTTC. Translated: CAGRIPTSGSGEQFF.

Concerning this clonotype itself: An end of the junction differs from the germline gene, which may be a read error. The chain joins TRBV7-9 to TRBJ2-1, with 9 nucleotides matching TRBD1. This CDR3 comprises 14 residues. The germline V gene encodes CDR1 SEHNR and CDR2 FQNEAQ (reference sequence). The CDR3 DNA sequence: TGTGCCAGCAGCCCCGGGACAGGGAATCTTGAGCAATTCTTC. As protein: CASSPGTGNLEQFF. Full variable domain (remainder filled in from reference TRBV7-9 and TRBJ2-1): DTGVSQNPRHKITKRGQNVTFRCDPISEHNRLYWYRQTLGQGPEFLTYFQNEAQLEKSRLLSDRFSAERPKGSFSTLEIQRTEQGDSAMYLCASSPGTGNLEQFFGPGTRLTVL.

With respect to this clonotype: A read error may account for a junction end that differs from germline. The chain carries TRBV27 and TRBJ1-2, with unresolved D. The CDR3 has 13 amino acids. Germline values: CDR1 MNHEY, CDR2 SMNVEV (reference sequence). The CDR3 coding sequence is TGTGCGAGCAGTATAACAGCCTACTATGGCTACACCTTC. Its translation: CASSITAYYGYTF.

Comment on this clonotype: The missing conserved phenylalanine or tryptophan at the end of this CDR3 makes a read error likely. The CDR3 reads CSVPRNPGNTIYL. The CDR3 DNA reads as TGCAGCGTTCCTAGAAACCCTGGAAACACCATATATCTT. The genes are TRBV29-1 and TRBJ1-3; no clear D gene. Germline V gives CDR1 SQVTM, CDR2 ANQGSEA. The ends were cut back, 5 bases at V and 2 bases at J, with 10 bases in the middle. The CDR3 is made up of 13 amino acids.

The chain is built from TRBV24-1 and TRBJ2-1; perhaps D is TRBD1 or TRBD2 (5 bases each). In germline, CDR1 is KGHDR, CDR2 SFDVKD. V dropped 4 bases and J dropped 8 bases, with 23 bases sitting between them. The CDR3 consists of 17 residues. Here the CDR3 reads CATSDQTGASTIDEQFF. The DNA of the CDR3 is TGTGCCACCAGTGACCAGACCGGGGCTAGCACTATCGATGAGCAGTTCTTC.

In the case of this clonotype: The junction departs from the called germline gene at one end, perhaps through a read error. The V and J genes are TRBV12-3 or TRBV12-4 and TRBJ1-3, with D maybe TRBD1 (5 bases). The CDR3 consists of 15 residues. DNA for the CDR3: TGTGCCAGCAGTTTAGACAGATTGGGGGTGAACACCATACATTTT. Translation gives CASSLDRLGVNTIHF.

As concerns this clonotype: The junction and the germline gene differ at one end; a read error may be behind it. The chain is built from TRBV5-1 and TRBJ2-5; TRBD1 aligns across 9 bases. CDR3 size: 14 residues. Germline lookup yields CDR1 SGHRS and CDR2 YFSETQ. The CDR3 sequence is CVSSLWTGEETQYF. The CDR3 coding sequence is TGCGTCAGCAGCTTGTGGACAGGGGAAGAAACCCAGTACTTC.

The rearrangement links TRBV6-2 or TRBV6-3 to TRBJ2-4, with D perhaps matching TRBD1 (6 bases). The length of the CDR3 is 13 residues. Per the germline V gene, CDR1 is MNHEY and CDR2 is SVGEGT. Trimming removed 8 bases from V and 8 bases from J, with 16 bases in between. CDR3 in amino acids: CASGGQHPYIQYF. The CDR3 DNA sequence: TGTGCCAGCGGAGGACAGCACCCATACATTCAGTACTTC.